This is a list of T cell receptor beta chains from one sample in a study of cytomegalovirus exposure and HLA in healthy donors. Some clones are missing from TCRdb's copy, which holds only in-frame ones; the method was immunoSEQ multiplex PCR. The sample includes about 100,000 clones, more than 70% seen only once; the top ten take approximately 2.2%. The sequenced sample was PBMCs. These TCRs come from a man younger than 30 in good health and CMV-seronegative. The CDR3 runs from the conserved cysteine through the conserved F or W. The order of the fields is D gene, clone size, J gene, V gene, CDR3 DNA, CDR3 protein. A D gene is named only where the DNA matches it firmly. Some rows have no size entry. The others give once, few or many, or a class for an expanded clone.

>NA|NA|TRBJ1-3|TRBV2
TGTGCCAGCAGTGAAAACAGGGTTGGAAACACCATATATTTT
CASSENRVGNTIYF
>NA|NA|TRBJ1-2|TRBV6-1
TGTGCCAGCAGTGATTTGAGGGAAGCGAACTATGGCTACACCTTC
CASSDLREANYGYTF
>NA|NA|TRBJ1-4|TRBV18
TGTGCCAGCTCACCATCTTTCGGGGGAAATGAAAAACTGTTTTTT
CASSPSFGGNEKLFF
>TRBD1|NA|TRBJ1-2|TRBV5-1
TGCGCCAGCAGCGCCTCCGGGACAGGGGTCTATGGCTACACCTTC
CASSASGTGVYGYTF
>NA|once|TRBJ2-3|TRBV4-2
TGTGCCGGCAGCCAAGAATTTAGGGGGGGGGCGGGTGATACGCAGTATTTT
CAGSQEFRGGAGDTQYF
>TRBD2|NA|TRBJ2-2|TRBV14
TGTGCCAGCAGCCAATCGGGAGGACTGAACACCGGGGAGCTGTTTTTT
CASSQSGGLNTGELFF
>TRBD1|few|TRBJ2-3|TRBV15
TGTGCCACCAGCAGAGACAGGGGGCGAGGTATAGATACGCAGTATTTT
CATSRDRGRGIDTQYF
>NA|NA|TRBJ2-5|TRBV11-2
TGTGCCAGCAGCCCCCCGGTGGAGACCCAGTACTTC
CASSPPVETQYF
>NA|NA|TRBJ2-7|TRBV6-6
TGTGCCAGCAGCCCGCCCGAATACGGGCAGTACTTC
CASSPPEYGQYF
>TRBD2|NA|TRBJ2-5|TRBV5-6
TGTGCCAGCAGCTTGATAGCGGGGGGGCGGCAAGAGACCCAGTACTTC
CASSLIAGGRQETQYF
>NA|NA|TRBJ2-3|TRBV5-4
TGTGCCAGCAGCTTGGGACTTTCCACAGATACGCAGTATTTT
CASSLGLSTDTQYF
>NA|once|TRBJ1-5|TRBV9
TGTGCCAGCAGCGTCTCTCCCGATCAGCCCCAGCATTTT
CASSVSPDQPQHF
>NA|NA|TRBJ1-6|TRBV6-4
TGTGCCAGTAGACAGACCTATAATTCACCCCTCCACTTT
CASRQTYNSPLHF
>TRBD2|NA|TRBJ2-5|TRBV28
TGTGCCAGCACCCTTCGGGAGGGGACCCAGTACTTC
CASTLREGTQYF
>NA|NA|TRBJ2-7|TRBV2
TGTGCCAGTACAGGGTTCAACCACGAGCAGTACTTC
CASTGFNHEQYF
>TRBD2|NA|TRBJ2-5|TRBV7-8
TGTGCCAGCAGCTTAGGCGCGGGGGGCCCGTGGGAGACCCAGTACTTC
CASSLGAGGPWETQYF
>NA|NA|TRBJ1-2|TRBV29-1
TGCAGCGTTGGCGGGCCCCTACTGCTCTATGGCTACACCTTC
CSVGGPLLLYGYTF
>NA|few|TRBJ2-1|TRBV9
TGTGCCAGCAGCCAGAACAGTGAGCAGTTCTTC
CASSQNSEQFF
>TRBD1|few|TRBJ1-1|TRBV5-1
TGCGCCAGCAGCTTGGGTGGGACAGGGTACACTGAAGCTTTCTTT
CASSLGGTGYTEAFF
>NA|NA|TRBJ1-2|TRBV6-5
TGTGCCAGCAGTTACGGAGGGTATGACGGAAACTATGGCTACACCTTC
CASSYGGYDGNYGYTF
>NA|NA|TRBJ2-3|TRBV2
TGTGCCGTCCTCTTCGGGGGAGATACGCAGTATTTT
CAVLFGGDTQYF
>NA|NA|TRBJ2-7|TRBV9
TGTGCCAGCAGCGTAGGTGGACAAGGTCGCTACGAGCAGTACTTC
CASSVGGQGRYEQYF
>NA|NA|TRBJ1-2|TRBV9
TGTGCCAGCACCGGGGGGGTCTCTGACTATGGCTACACCTTC
CASTGGVSDYGYTF
>NA|once|TRBJ2-7|TRBV7-9
TGTGCCAGCACCCTGGCCGACGAGCAGTACTTC
CASTLADEQYF
>NA|few|TRBJ1-5|TRBV6-5
TGTGCCAGCAGCCGGGGGTTGGCCGGTGGGCCCCAGCATTTT
CASSRGLAGGPQHF
>NA|NA|TRBJ1-3|TRBV9
TGTGCCAGCAGCGTAGGGGCCTTGGGAAACACCATATATTTT
CASSVGALGNTIYF
>TRBD1|NA|TRBJ2-7|TRBV6-1
TGTGCCAGCAGTGACGTGTGGTGGGACAGGGGGCTTTCCGAGCAGTACTTC
CASSDVWWDRGLSEQYF
>NA|NA|TRBJ2-3|TRBV9
TGTGCCAGCAGCGTAGAGCCGGTTCGGGGTGCGCAGTATTTT
CASSVEPVRGAQYF
>NA|NA|TRBJ2-5|TRBV4-2
TGTGCCAGCAGCCCCACTAGCAATACGAGGGGAGAGCAGTACTTC
CASSPTSNTRGEQYF
>TRBD1|NA|TRBJ1-6|TRBV9
TGTGCCAGCAGCGAGACAGGGGGGAACTCACCCCTCCACTTT
CASSETGGNSPLHF
>NA|NA|TRBJ1-2|TRBV10-2
TGCGCCAGCGGCACCATGGTATTTAACTATGGCTACACCTTC
CASGTMVFNYGYTF
>TRBD1|NA|TRBJ1-4|TRBV13
TGTGCCAGCAGCTCCAGGACAGGGTTCTACGCTAATGAAAAACTGTTTTTT
CASSSRTGFYANEKLFF